The text below deals with one TCR beta chain. Its matching antigen is unknown. The germline gene is not matched at one end of the junction; a read error may be the cause. Stimulation used 7.5 to 10 ug/mL lysate from CMV-infected fibroblasts. CD4+ T cells upregulating both CD40 ligand and CD69 were sorted as responding cells. PBMCs were depleted of CD8+ T cells before stimulation. For 18 hours, CD8-depleted PBMCs received anti-CD28/CD49d costimulation, a CD40-blocking antibody and enfuvirtide. The data were obtained in a study of persistence of HIV-infected CD4 T cells. Findings and caveats of the study: CMV- and Gag-responding cells had lower TCRbeta richness than CD3/CD28-responding cells. Bulk TCR data could not be restricted to HIV-1-infected CMV-responding cells.

The immunoSEQ assay was version 4, run in survey mode. Sequencing was performed with immunoSEQ multiplex PCR; in TCRdb, only in-frame clones are kept and a portion is missing. Among 15,000 to 20,000 clones listed, less than 65% were seen once. Germline V lookup: CDR1 LGHDT, CDR2 YNNKEL (reference sequence). The CDR3 length is 14 residues. The sample in question was CD4+ T cells sorted from PBMCs after roughly 18-hour stimulation, obtained from a patient who received antiretroviral therapy. V usage is TRBV3-1 (or the pseudogene TRBV3-2) and J usage is TRBJ1-6; TRBD1 aligns across 7 bases. This clonotype was sampled from an adult woman with HIV who was CMV-seropositive. In nucleotides, the CDR3 is TGTGCCAGCAGCCAAGGAGAGACGTCGACAGGGCCCCGCTTT. Protein product: CASSQGETSTGPRF.